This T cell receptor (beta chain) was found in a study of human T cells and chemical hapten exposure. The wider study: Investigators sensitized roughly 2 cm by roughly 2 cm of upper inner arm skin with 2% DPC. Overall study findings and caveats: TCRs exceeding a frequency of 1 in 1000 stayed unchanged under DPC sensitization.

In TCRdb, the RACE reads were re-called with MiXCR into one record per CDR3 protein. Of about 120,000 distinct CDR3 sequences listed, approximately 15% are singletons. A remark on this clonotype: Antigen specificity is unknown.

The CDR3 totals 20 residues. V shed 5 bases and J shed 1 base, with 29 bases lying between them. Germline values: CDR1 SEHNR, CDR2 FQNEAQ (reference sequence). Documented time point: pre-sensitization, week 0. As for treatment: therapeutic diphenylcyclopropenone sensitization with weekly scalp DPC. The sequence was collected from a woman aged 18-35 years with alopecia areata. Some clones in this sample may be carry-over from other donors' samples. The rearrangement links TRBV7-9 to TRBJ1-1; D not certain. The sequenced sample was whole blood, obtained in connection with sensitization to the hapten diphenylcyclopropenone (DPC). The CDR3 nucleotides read TGTGCCAGCAGCCCCAAACCTACGGGAGGTGATGCGAGAACGAACACTGAAGCTTTCTTT. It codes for CASSPKPTGGDARTNTEAFF.